These 23 T cell receptor beta chains originate from one sample sequenced in a study of CD8 T cells in Susac syndrome. It was with random hexamers that roughly 0.5 to 1 ug RNA was reverse transcribed. Each CDR3 protein is one row after TCRdb ran MiXCR on the immunoSEQ multiplex PCR reads. The sample lists some 220,000 distinct CDR3 sequences; nearly 97% were seen once. Input material: CD4+ T cells from PBMCs. The receptors originated from a human donor with multiple sclerosis.

The J gene is TRBJ2-5, the V gene TRBV6-1; D possibly corresponds to TRBD2 (5 bases). The CDR3 extends over 12 amino acids. CDR1 is MNHNS and CDR2 is SASEGT in the germline V gene. V was pared by 3 bases and J by 7 bases, with 9 bases between. CDR3 protein: CASSDSGLTQYF. DNA of the CDR3: TGTGCCAGCAGTGATTCGGGATTGACCCAGTACTTC.

The rearrangement joins TRBV20-1 to TRBJ2-3; D possibly matches TRBD1 or TRBD2 (5 bases each). The germline V gene has CDR1 DFQATT and CDR2 SNEGSKA (reference sequence). The CDR3 runs 15 residues. Trimming took off 6 bases at V and 0 bases at J, with 16 bases between the two ends. The CDR3 loop is CSAPAHGTSTDTQYF. The CDR3 bases are TGCAGTGCCCCGGCCCACGGGACGAGCACAGATACGCAGTATTTT.

The genes are TRBV2 and TRBJ1-6, with D perhaps matching TRBD1 (6 bases). The CDR3 runs 14 residues. The V and J ends lost 0 bases and 9 bases respectively, with 9 bases between them. The germline gives CDR1 SNHLY, CDR2 FYNNEI. As DNA, the CDR3 is TGTGCCAGCAGTGAAGCAGGGGGGGGTTCACCCCTCCACTTT. Protein sequence: CASSEAGGGSPLHF.

The chain is built from TRBV29-1 and TRBJ2-3; weak D call: TRBD2 (6 bases). With 3 bases removed from V and 12 bases from J, the gap between germline ends came to 16 bases. The germline gives CDR1 SQVTM, CDR2 ANQGSEA. This CDR3 has 12 residues. The CDR3 DNA follows: TGCAGCGTTGAGGCGACTAGGCCCCTCCAGTATTTT. This encodes CSVEATRPLQYF.

Regarding this clonotype: Compared with germline, one end of the junction differs, possibly owing to a read error. This rearrangement joins TRBV10-3 to TRBJ2-4, with 7 bases matching TRBD1. Germline V gene lookup returns CDR1 ENHRY and CDR2 SYGVKD. The CDR3 has 12 residues. This CDR3 is CAIQGDKNIQYF. In DNA form, the CDR3 reads TGCGCCATCCAGGGGGACAAAAACATTCAGTACTTC.

The rearrangement joins TRBV20-1 to TRBJ2-5, with TRBD1 matching over 8 bases. Germline lookup yields CDR1 DFQATT and CDR2 SNEGSKA (reference sequence). The CDR3 loop spans 13 amino acids. Trimming removed 5 bases from V and 4 bases from J; junction bases left unmatched: 6. CDR3 DNA: TGCAGTGCTGGTGGACAGGGTGGAGAGACCCAGTACTTC. This translates into CSAGGQGGETQYF.

The chain employs TRBV9 and TRBJ2-3; D gene ambiguous. Trimming stripped 0 bases from V and 4 bases from J, with 12 bases between. Germline V gives CDR1 SGDLS, CDR2 YYNGEE. The CDR3 spans 15 residues. CDR3 nucleotides: TGTGCCAGCAGCGTAGTAGGCAGCCGATCAGATACGCAGTATTTT. Encoded protein: CASSVVGSRSDTQYF.

V usage is TRBV7-9 and J usage is TRBJ2-7; the D is unclear. V was trimmed by 5 bases and J by 5 bases, leaving 22 bases between them. CDR3 length equals 16 residues. CDR1 is SEHNR, CDR2 FQNEAQ, per germline (reference sequence). CDR3 DNA sequence: TGTGCCAGCAGCCCTCCCTGGGCTGGGTACCGAGACGAGCAGTACTTC. Residues: CASSPPWAGYRDEQYF.

The V and J genes are TRBV7-2 and TRBJ2-5; TRBD2 matches at 7 bases. Unmatched junction bases numbered 10, after V lost 5 bases and J lost 1 base. This CDR3 has 16 residues. Germline CDR1 and CDR2: SGHTA and FQGNSA. The CDR3 bases are TGTGCCAGCAGCCCGACGCCTCTAGCGGCCCAAGAGACCCAGTACTTC. This codes for CASSPTPLAAQETQYF.

This sequence joins TRBV20-1 and TRBJ1-6; D perhaps matches TRBD1 (5 bases). CDR1 is DFQATT, CDR2 SNEGSKA, per germline (reference sequence). This CDR3 region has 12 residues. Trimming took off 6 bases at V and 7 bases at J, with 10 bases between the two ends. This CDR3 reads CSAAAGNSPLHF. CDR3 nucleotides: TGCAGTGCCGCTGCAGGGAATTCACCCCTCCACTTT.

The rearrangement links TRBV30 to TRBJ1-5; D is possibly TRBD1 (5 bases). The germline CDR1 and CDR2 sequences are GTSNPN and SVGIG (reference sequence). CDR3 length: 16 residues. Trimming took 0 bases from V and 0 from J, leaving 12 bases between them. The CDR3 nucleotides read TGTGCCTGGAGTGTCGGGGGAGCATATAGCAATCAGCCCCAGCATTTT. Amino acids: CAWSVGGAYSNQPQHF.

The V call is TRBV30, the J call TRBJ1-3; weak D call: TRBD1 (5 bases). This CDR3 has 16 residues. Germline lookup yields CDR1 GTSNPN and CDR2 SVGIG (reference sequence). V was shortened by 5 bases and J by 4 bases, with 21 bases between the two germline ends. Written as DNA, the CDR3 is TGTGCCTGGGCCCCCCCTGGGGCGCGAAAGGGAAACACCATATATTTT. It yields the protein CAWAPPGARKGNTIYF.

The sample holds a few counts of this clonotype. V is TRBV4-1 and J is TRBJ2-7; D may be TRBD2 (6 bases). Germline lookup yields CDR1 MGHRA and CDR2 YSYEKL. V was shortened by 2 bases and J by 2 bases, with 13 bases between the two germline ends. This CDR3 contains 15 residues. Written as DNA, the CDR3 is TGCGCCAGCAGCCAACAGACTAGTACCACCTACGAGCAGTACTTC. Its protein product is CASSQQTSTTYEQYF.

This chain connects TRBV27 to TRBJ1-1; 7 nucleotides agree with TRBD1. Losses at the gene ends were 9 bases for V and 3 bases for J; bases not matched to a gene: 13. Germline V gives CDR1 MNHEY, CDR2 SMNVEV (reference sequence). The CDR3 sequence is 15 residues long. As DNA, the CDR3 is TGTGCCAGTTACAGGACAGGCCCCCGCGACACTGAAGCTTTCTTT. Translating gives CASYRTGPRDTEAFF.

The V and J genes are TRBV30 and TRBJ2-7; weak D call: TRBD2 (6 bases). Trimming removed 2 bases from V and 6 bases from J, with 11 bases in between. Germline assignment: CDR1 GTSNPN and CDR2 SVGIG (reference sequence). This CDR3 contains 12 residues. CDR3 in DNA: TGTGCCTGGAGTCGAGGGGAGGTCGAGCAGTACTTC. It specifies CAWSRGEVEQYF.

This clonotype was seen once. V is TRBV3-1 and J is TRBJ1-6; D unresolved. The germline V and J ends were trimmed by 8 bases and 3 bases, with 8 bases remaining between them. CDR1 is LGHDT and CDR2 is YNNKEL in the germline V gene (reference sequence). This CDR3 has 13 amino acids. This CDR3 is CASGGNYNSPLHF. CDR3 bases: TGTGCCAGCGGAGGGAACTATAATTCACCCCTCCACTTT.

The CDR3 reads CASSLDRASNEQFF. Written as DNA, the CDR3 is TGCGCCAGCAGTCTCGACAGGGCGAGCAATGAGCAGTTCTTC. V gene TRBV23-1 combines with J gene TRBJ2-1; 7 nucleotides align to TRBD1. TRBV23-1 is recorded as an ORF, its role being uncertain. This CDR3 spans 14 amino acids. With V trimmed by 4 bases and J by 6 bases, 6 bases remained unmatched.

J is TRBJ1-5 and V is TRBV2; no clear D. Trimming shortened V by 6 bases and J by 5 bases, and 5 bases separated the two germline ends. Germline values: CDR1 SNHLY, CDR2 FYNNEI. The length of the CDR3 is 11 residues. The CDR3 sequence: CASRYDQPQHF. The CDR3 DNA reads as TGTGCCAGCAGATACGATCAGCCCCAGCATTTT.

The chain recombines TRBV23-1 with TRBJ2-1; TRBD2 matches at 7 bases. TRBV23-1 is annotated as an ORF whose role is uncertain. The V gene end was trimmed by 7 bases and the J gene end by 9 bases; junction bases not matched to a gene: 18. There are 16 residues in the CDR3. In nucleotides, the CDR3 is TGCGCCAGCACTCGAAAGCCGGGACTACCTCCGAGTGAGCAGTTCTTC. Translated, it gives CASTRKPGLPPSEQFF.

The chain uses TRBV3-1 and TRBJ2-7; D could derive from TRBD1 or TRBD2 (5 bases each). The CDR3 spans 16 residues. Trimming stripped 0 bases from V and 3 bases from J, with 15 bases between. Germline-derived CDR1 and CDR2 are LGHDT and YNNKEL (reference sequence). CDR3 nucleotide sequence: TGTGCCAGCAGCCAAGATCTCGTTGGTGGGGGCTACGAGCAGTACTTC. The encoded protein is CASSQDLVGGGYEQYF.

V and J are TRBV7-9 and TRBJ2-1, with D maybe TRBD1 (6 bases). The CDR3 covers 16 residues. Trimming took 5 bases from V and 11 from J, leaving 25 bases between them. Germline V gene sequence: CDR1 SEHNR, CDR2 FQNEAQ (reference sequence). The CDR3 DNA is TGTGCCAGCAGCCGTCGAGGGGCCGCAGGGGCTACTAAGCAGTTCTTC. This sequence encodes CASSRRGAAGATKQFF.

The chain combines TRBV29-1 with TRBJ1-2; D is undetermined. The CDR3 is 11 amino acids. The ends were cut back, 4 bases at V and 8 bases at J, with 11 bases in the middle. Germline-derived CDR1 and CDR2 are SQVTM and ANQGSEA. CDR3 nucleotide sequence: TGCAGCGTTGCGGTGGGAGGCGGCTACACCTTC. Amino acid sequence: CSVAVGGGYTF.

The chain employs TRBV5-1 and TRBJ1-5; possible D gene TRBD1, 6 bases. Germline values: CDR1 SGHRS, CDR2 YFSETQ. CDR3 length: 14 amino acids. V gave up 2 bases and J gave up 7 bases, with 13 bases separating them. The CDR3 DNA follows: TGCGCCAGCAGCTTAGAGACAGGCAGCCAGCCCCAGCATTTT. Translated, it gives CASSLETGSQPQHF. Based on the CDR3 plus reference TRBV5-1 and TRBJ1-5, the full variable domain is KAGVTQTPRYLIKTRGQQVTLSCSPISGHRSVSWYQQTPGQGLQFLFEYFSETQRNKGNFPGRFSGRQFSNSRSEMNVSTLELGDSALYLCASSLETGSQPQHFGDGTRLSIL.